This T cell receptor beta chain is drawn from a study of shared clonotypes between healthy human individuals. The data were produced by immunoSEQ multiplex PCR, yet TCRdb's version contains in-frame clones alone and is incomplete. The sample holds approximately 600,000 clones; roughly 96% are singletons and the top ten take around 0.12%. Only CD45RO-negative cells positively selected for CCR7 counted as naive CD8 cells, so terminally differentiated effector memory CD45RA+ cells were excluded. This CDR3 comprises 13 residues. Germline V gives CDR1 MDHEN, CDR2 SYDVKM. This clone occurred once. The source is a woman aged 30 to 39 in good health. V is TRBV28 and J is TRBJ2-5, with D perhaps being TRBD1 or TRBD2 (5 bases each). The tail of the sequence fits TRBJ2-7 better, so the J call may be wrong. Source material: naive CD8+ T cells sorted from blood. CDR3 in amino acids: CASGTANSYEQYF. The CDR3 DNA sequence: TGTGCCAGCGGGACCGCGAACTCCTACGAGCAGTACTTC.